This T cell receptor (beta chain) was documented in a study of cytomegalovirus exposure and HLA in healthy donors. Study-wide findings and caveats: Judged likely to be a sequencing artifact was a cluster of highly shared sequence variants. As immune exposure information, only CMV serostatus was available.

This clone has a handful of counts. Its antigen is unidentified. The study ran its PCR with 60 Vbeta and 13 Jbeta primers. Profiled with immunoSEQ multiplex PCR; TCRdb holds only in-frame clones, not every one. The repertoire consists of about 110,000 clones, with around 76% occurring once and the leading ten covering about 2.5%. J was trimmed by 2 bases and V by 6 bases; bases with no gene match: 5. The CDR3 contains 15 residues. The germline gives CDR1 LNHDA, CDR2 SQIVND (reference sequence). The material sequenced was PBMCs. The sequence was obtained from a man younger than 35 in good health and CMV-seronegative. The chain joins TRBV19 to TRBJ2-2, with TRBD2 matching 8 bases. CDR3 sequence reads: CASRSGGGNTGELFF. The CDR3, as DNA: TGTGCCAGTAGAAGCGGGGGAGGAAACACCGGGGAGCTGTTTTTT.